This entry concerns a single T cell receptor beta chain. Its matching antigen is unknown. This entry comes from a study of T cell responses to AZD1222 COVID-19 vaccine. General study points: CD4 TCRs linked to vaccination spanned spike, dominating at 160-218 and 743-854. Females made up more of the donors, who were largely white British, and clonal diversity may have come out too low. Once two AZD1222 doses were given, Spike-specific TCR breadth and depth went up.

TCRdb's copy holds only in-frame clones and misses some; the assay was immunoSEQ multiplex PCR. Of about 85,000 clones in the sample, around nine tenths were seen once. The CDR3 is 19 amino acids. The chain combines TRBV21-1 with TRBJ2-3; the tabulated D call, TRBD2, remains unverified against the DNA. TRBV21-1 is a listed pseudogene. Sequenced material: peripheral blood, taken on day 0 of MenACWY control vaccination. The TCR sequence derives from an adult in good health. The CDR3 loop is CASSKALGCPGGSTDTQYF. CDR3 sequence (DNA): TGTGCCAGCAGCAAAGCGCTGGGTTGTCCGGGGGGGAGCACAGATACGCAGTATTTT.